This T cell receptor (beta chain) was obtained from a study of post-analysis software for immune sequencing data. Incorporated into the TCR beta cDNA libraries were unique molecular identifiers, which served to reduce PCR and sequencing biases. T cells numbering roughly 0.9 to 10 million yielded cDNA molecules that totaled roughly 500,000. TCRdb re-derived calls from the PCR reads in MiXCR, one entry per CDR3 protein. Found here are about 150,000 distinct CDR3 sequences, about 32% of them singletons; the top ten hold about 1.6%. General study results and limits: Patients with multiple sclerosis recorded significantly lower normalized Chao1 diversity than controls, the study found.

This clonotype was recorded many times. The antigen is unknown. This sequence was found in a girl aged 5-17 years with multiple sclerosis. Source material: blood.

The CDR3 DNA sequence: TGTGCCAGCAGCTTTGGAAGGGCGTATAATTCACCCCTCCACTTT. Translation gives CASSFGRAYNSPLHF. The chain couples TRBV11-2 to TRBJ1-6; D unclear. V shed 3 bases and J shed 4 bases, with 10 bases lying between them. This CDR3 is 15 amino acids long. The V gene's germline CDR1 is SGHAT and CDR2 FQNNGV. The variable domain in full, with the rest retrieved from reference TRBV11-2 and TRBJ1-6, is EAGVAQSPRYKIIEKRQSVAFWCNPISGHATLYWYQQILGQGPKLLIQFQNNGVVDDSQLPKDRFSAERLKGVDSTLKIQPAKLEDSAVYLCASSFGRAYNSPLHFGNGTRLTVT.